The 13 T cell receptor beta chains listed next were all sequenced from one sample in a study of PD-1 blockade in mismatch repair-deficient tumors. Repertoires were generated with immunoSEQ multiplex PCR, while TCRdb's copy carries only in-frame clones and drops some. Of 60,000 to 65,000 clones listed, around 88% are singletons. Source: peripheral blood, taken 52 weeks after starting pembrolizumab. These receptors were collected from an adult with mismatch repair-deficient cancer.

This clone was recorded only once. The chain has TRBV4-3 and TRBJ2-7; a weak D match, TRBD1 (6 bases). Trimming took off 0 bases at V and 5 bases at J, with 17 bases between the two ends. From germline, CDR1 is LGHNA and CDR2 YSLEER. The CDR3 is 16 amino acids. The CDR3 loop is CASSQEPTGPWDEQYF. CDR3 bases: TGCGCCAGCAGCCAAGAACCAACAGGGCCCTGGGACGAGCAGTACTTC.

V gene TRBV11-2 combines with J gene TRBJ2-1; D may be TRBD2 (6 bases). Germline V CDR1 and CDR2: SGHAT, FQNNGV. V was trimmed by 1 base and J by 8 bases, leaving 15 bases between them. The CDR3 has 15 amino acids. This CDR3 is CASSLAGVTGDEQFF. The CDR3 DNA is TGTGCCAGCAGCTTAGCGGGAGTCACCGGCGATGAGCAGTTCTTC.

The chain joins TRBV27 to TRBJ2-1, with 12 bases identical to TRBD2. Germline V gives CDR1 MNHEY, CDR2 SMNVEV (reference sequence). CDR3 length equals 15 residues. The V and J ends lost 5 bases and 5 bases, in that order; junction bases with no gene match: 4. CDR3 nucleotides: TGTGCCAGCAGTCCCGGGACTAGCGGGCACAATGAGCAGTTCTTC. It is translated as CASSPGTSGHNEQFF.

This chain joins TRBV9 and TRBJ1-2; 9 nucleotides match TRBD1. CDR3 length: 16 residues. CDR1 and CDR2 (germline): SGDLS, YYNGEE. V shed 0 bases, J shed 7 bases, and the junction held 10 bases outside the gene matches. CDR3: CASSVDPGQGPFGYTF. The CDR3 DNA reads TGTGCCAGCAGCGTAGACCCGGGACAGGGCCCATTTGGCTACACCTTC.

Of note for this clone: One end of the junction varies from germline; a read error may be responsible. The genes are TRBV11-2 and TRBJ1-1; D gene unclear. CDR3 length equals 14 residues. Germline-derived CDR1 and CDR2 are SGHAT and FQNNGV. CDR3 DNA: TGTGCCAACAGCTTAGCACATCTGAACACTGAAGCTTTCTTT. This gives the protein CANSLAHLNTEAFF.

CDR3 DNA sequence: TGTGCCAGCAGTTACTACCGGGGGCTAGGAAACACCATATATTTT. It translates to CASSYYRGLGNTIYF. This chain joins TRBV6-5 and TRBJ1-3; TRBD1 is a possible D gene (6 bases). CDR3 length: 15 amino acids. Trimming cost V 1 base and J 4 bases, with 11 bases left between them. Looked up from germline, CDR1 is MNHEY and CDR2 is SVGAGI.

The genes are TRBV23-1 and TRBJ2-5; 7 bases fit TRBD2. TRBV23-1 is annotated as an ORF whose role is uncertain. V dropped 6 bases and J dropped 3; count of bases not matched to a gene: 4. The CDR3 extends over 13 amino acids. CDR3 DNA sequence: TGCGCCAGCAGGGGGAGGGGTAAAGAGACCCAGTACTTC. It codes for CASRGRGKETQYF.

J is TRBJ1-1 and V is TRBV10-2; D gene ambiguous. This CDR3 comprises 12 residues. Germline V CDR1 and CDR2: WSHSY, SAAADI. Trimming took 2 bases from V and 0 from J, leaving 1 base between them. Written as DNA, the CDR3 is TGCGCCAGCAGTGAGCTGAACACTGAAGCTTTCTTT. Amino acid sequence: CASSELNTEAFF.

This sequence joins TRBV13 and TRBJ2-2; no definite D call. Trimming removed 6 bases at V and 5 bases at J, with 10 bases between. Germline V lookup: CDR1 PRHDT, CDR2 FYEKMQ (reference sequence). The CDR3 totals 13 residues. The CDR3, as DNA: TGTGCCAGCAGTCTTCTAGATACCGGGGAGCTGTTTTTT. Residues: CASSLLDTGELFF.

This clone was observed a few times. This chain connects TRBV11-3 to TRBJ2-7; D is unclear. CDR3 length: 12 residues. Germline V gene data show CDR1 as SGHNT and CDR2 as YENEEA. The germline V and J ends were trimmed by 5 bases and 1 base, with 6 bases remaining between them. The CDR3 bases are TGTGCCAGCAGCGAGACGTCCTACGAGCAGTACTTC. It yields the protein CASSETSYEQYF.

The chain has TRBV7-7 and TRBJ2-2; D uncertain. CDR1 is SSHAT, CDR2 FNYEAQ, per germline (reference sequence). The CDR3 has 12 residues. V was cut by 5 bases and J by 9 bases, with 10 bases left in between. The CDR3 DNA reads TGTGCCAGCAGCCCACCCTGGAGGGAGCTGTTTTTT. Its translation is CASSPPWRELFF.

V and J are TRBV6-1 and TRBJ2-1; 12 nucleotides line up with TRBD2. J lost 5 bases, V lost 5 bases, and 10 bases had no gene match. The CDR3 length is 17 residues. CDR1 and CDR2 (germline): MNHNS, SASEGT. CDR3 amino acids: CASSKVTSGSQDNEQFF. Written as DNA, the CDR3 is TGTGCCAGCAGTAAAGTGACTAGCGGGAGTCAGGACAATGAGCAGTTCTTC.

The V call is TRBV27, the J call TRBJ2-1; D gene uncertain. V shed 8 bases and J shed 0 bases, with 17 bases lying between them. There are 16 residues in the CDR3. Germline CDR1 MNHEY, CDR2 SMNVEV (reference sequence). This CDR3 is CASYSYKALSYNEQFF. DNA for the CDR3: TGTGCCAGCTACTCGTACAAGGCCCTCTCCTACAATGAGCAGTTCTTC.